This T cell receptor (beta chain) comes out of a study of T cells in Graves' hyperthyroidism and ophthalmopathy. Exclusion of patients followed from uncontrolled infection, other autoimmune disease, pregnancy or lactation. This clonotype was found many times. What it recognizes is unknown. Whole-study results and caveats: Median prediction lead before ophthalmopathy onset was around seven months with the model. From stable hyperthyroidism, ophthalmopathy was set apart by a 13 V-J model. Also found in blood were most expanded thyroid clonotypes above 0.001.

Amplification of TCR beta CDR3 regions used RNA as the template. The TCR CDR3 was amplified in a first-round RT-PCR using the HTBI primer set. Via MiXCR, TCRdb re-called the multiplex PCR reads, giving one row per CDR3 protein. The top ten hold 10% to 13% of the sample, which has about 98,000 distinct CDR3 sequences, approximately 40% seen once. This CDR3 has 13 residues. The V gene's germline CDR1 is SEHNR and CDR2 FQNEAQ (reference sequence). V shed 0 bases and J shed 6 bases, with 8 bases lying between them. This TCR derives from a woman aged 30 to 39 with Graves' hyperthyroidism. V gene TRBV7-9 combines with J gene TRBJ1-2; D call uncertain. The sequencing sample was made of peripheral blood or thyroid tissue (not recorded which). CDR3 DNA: TGTGCCAGCAGCTTAGCTCTTGTTAATGGCTACACCTTC. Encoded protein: CASSLALVNGYTF. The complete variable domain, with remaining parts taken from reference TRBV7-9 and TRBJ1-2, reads DTGVSQNPRHKITKRGQNVTFRCDPISEHNRLYWYRQTLGQGPEFLTYFQNEAQLEKSRLLSDRFSAERPKGSFSTLEIQRTEQGDSAMYLCASSLALVNGYTFGSGTRLTVV.